Here is one T cell receptor beta chain with its context. Its cognate antigen is unknown. Looked up from germline, CDR1 is LNHDA and CDR2 is SQIVND (reference sequence). The CDR3 length is 14 residues. Germline trimming cut 6 bases from V and 8 bases from J; bases unmatched to any gene: 10. TCRdb's copy holds only in-frame clones and misses some; the assay was immunoSEQ multiplex PCR. Altogether roughly 41,000 clones are present, about 84% being singletons, with the ten largest covering 2.5% to 3.5%. These data come from a study of lymphopenia after photon versus proton radiotherapy. Study-wide points: Photon-treated patients lost naive T cells and TCR diversity; proton-treated stayed stable. Authors raise, but do not show, better survival with proton therapy.

The sequencing here drew on peripheral blood, taken from a patient treated with photon-based radiotherapy. The chain couples TRBV19 to TRBJ1-2; 9 bases are shared with TRBD1. The receptor comes from a man in his forties or fifties with gastric cancer. The CDR3 loop is CASRKGQGMRGYTF. The CDR3 nucleotides are TGTGCCAGTAGGAAGGGACAGGGAATGAGGGGCTACACCTTC.